This T cell receptor beta chain appears in the sequencing data of a study of blood T cell repertoires in COVID-19. Some clones are missing from TCRdb's copy, which holds only in-frame ones; the method was immunoSEQ multiplex PCR. The repertoire holds 190,000 or so clones, with around 87% as singletons. The sample was peripheral blood. The clonotype originates from a man between 35 and 55 years old with active or convalescent COVID-19.

Here the CDR3 DNA reads TGTGCCAGCAGCAGGGGCAGAAACAATGAGCAGTTCTTC. The encoded protein is CASSRGRNNEQFF. The chain links TRBV7-3 to TRBJ2-1; D possibly corresponds to TRBD1 (5 bases). CDR3 length equals 13 residues. Germline CDR1 reads SGHTA; CDR2 reads FQGTGA. The V and J ends lost 5 bases and 5 bases respectively, with 10 bases between them.